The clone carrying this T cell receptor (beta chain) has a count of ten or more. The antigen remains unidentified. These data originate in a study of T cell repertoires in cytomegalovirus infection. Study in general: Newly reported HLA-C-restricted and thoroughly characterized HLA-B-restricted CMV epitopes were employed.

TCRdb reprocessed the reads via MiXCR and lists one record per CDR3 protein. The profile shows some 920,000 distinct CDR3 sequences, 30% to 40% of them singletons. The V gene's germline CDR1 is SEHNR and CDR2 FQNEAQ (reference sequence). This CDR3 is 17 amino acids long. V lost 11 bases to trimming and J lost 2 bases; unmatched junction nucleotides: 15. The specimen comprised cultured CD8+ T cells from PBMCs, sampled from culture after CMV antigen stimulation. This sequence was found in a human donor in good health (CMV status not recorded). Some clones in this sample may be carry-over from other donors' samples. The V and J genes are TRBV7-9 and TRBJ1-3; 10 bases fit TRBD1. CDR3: CAAPGQGSSSTGNTIYF. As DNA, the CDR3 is TGTGCCGCACCGGGACAGGGGTCTTCGTCTACTGGAAACACCATATATTTT.